This record concerns one T cell receptor (beta chain) sequence. What it binds is not known. The sample belongs to a study of T cell responses to AZD1222 COVID-19 vaccine. Study conclusions and caveats: Along spike, vaccine-associated CD4 TCRs were found throughout, with dominance at 160-218 and 743-854. Donor demographics were predominantly white British with a female majority; clonal diversity may be underestimated. An increase in Spike-specific TCR breadth and depth was observed after two AZD1222 doses.

The CDR3 consists of 14 residues. Germline-derived CDR1 and CDR2 are SGHRS and YFSETQ. Trimming left V 5 bases short and J 4 bases short, with 12 bases between. This table comes from immunoSEQ multiplex PCR, and its TCRdb copy is limited to in-frame clones, with some not included. Among about 150,000 clones listed, just over 90% were seen once. The chain has TRBV5-1 and TRBJ2-2, with D unclear. This clonotype originated in an adult in good health. Material: peripheral blood, obtained on day 0 of AZD1222 vaccination. CDR3 in amino acids: CASRLGRITGELFF. The CDR3 nucleotides are TGCGCCAGCAGATTAGGACGGATCACCGGGGAGCTGTTTTTT.